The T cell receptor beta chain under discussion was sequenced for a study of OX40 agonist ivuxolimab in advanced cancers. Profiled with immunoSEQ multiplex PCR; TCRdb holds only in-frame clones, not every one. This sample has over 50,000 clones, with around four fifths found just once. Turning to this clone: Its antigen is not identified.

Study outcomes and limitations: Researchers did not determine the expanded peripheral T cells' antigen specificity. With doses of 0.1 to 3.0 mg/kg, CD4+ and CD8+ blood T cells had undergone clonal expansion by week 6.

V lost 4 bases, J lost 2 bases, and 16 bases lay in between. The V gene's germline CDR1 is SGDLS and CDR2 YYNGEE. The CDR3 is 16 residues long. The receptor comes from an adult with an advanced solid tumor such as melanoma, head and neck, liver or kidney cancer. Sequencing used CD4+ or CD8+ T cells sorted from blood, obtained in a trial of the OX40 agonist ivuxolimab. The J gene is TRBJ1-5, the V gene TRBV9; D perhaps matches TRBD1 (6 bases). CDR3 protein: CASSPGDRRGNQPQHF. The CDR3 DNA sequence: TGTGCCAGCAGCCCAGGGGACCGTCGAGGCAATCAGCCCCAGCATTTT.